This T cell receptor (beta chain) was sequenced for a study of blood T cells in healthy people across ages. Overall study findings and caveats: Long-lived donors carried more naive CD4+ cells and greater diversity than aged donors. Naive and antigen-experienced cells could not be conclusively compared, given unsorted PBMCs.

In regard to this clonotype: What it binds is unknown. Germline is not matched at one junction end, which may reflect a read error.

The second PCR ran about 7 to 12 cycles with a sample-barcoded 5' primer and J-beta primers. MiXCR was run by TCRdb on the 5' RACE reads, yielding one entry per CDR3 protein. Seen here are under 1,100,000 distinct CDR3 sequences, about 23% observed once, and the top ten hold about 0.8%. CDR1 and CDR2 from the germline V gene are SEHNR and FQNEAQ (reference sequence). The CDR3 covers 15 residues. These data also featured in a second study, about T cells of mothers and their children. That work contributes: Healthy Caucasian mothers, a few in number, and their six children were the donors. For related and unrelated pairs alike, thymic selection shapes TCR recombination output similarly.

This TCR was sampled from a girl aged 2-15 years in good health. The chain uses TRBV7-9 and TRBJ2-7; 9 bases align to TRBD1. The sequencing sample was made of blood. The CDR3 DNA reads TGTGCCAGCAGCCCAAGGACAGGGGACTCCTACGAGCTGTACTTC. This gives the protein CASSPRTGDSYELYF.